These 11 T cell receptor beta chains were sequenced from one sample in a study of read filtering for tumor transcriptome and immune sequencing. The library was built from around 380 ng RNA with molecular barcoded adaptors for alpha/delta and beta/gamma chains. Via MiXCR, TCRdb re-called the reads, giving one row per CDR3 protein. The sample lists tens of thousands of distinct CDR3 sequences, more than 11% occurring once. Sequenced: a population of CD138-negative cells sorted from bone marrow. Receptors originate from a donor aged 40 or over with multiple myeloma.

This clonotype appeared a few times. The gene calls are TRBV27 and TRBJ1-5; 11 nucleotides agree with TRBD1. The CDR3 runs to 15 residues. With 6 bases clipped from V and 5 bases from J, the junction kept 6 bases outside the gene matches. CDR1 and CDR2 (germline): MNHEY, SMNVEV (reference sequence). The CDR3 sequence is CASRQGTGGYQPQHF. CDR3 nucleotide sequence: TGTGCCAGCAGACAGGGGACAGGGGGGTATCAGCCCCAGCATTTT.

This clonotype was counted at least ten times. The V and J genes are TRBV28 and TRBJ2-3, with 16 bases that match TRBD2. Trimming removed 8 bases from V and 2 bases from J; junction bases left unmatched: 4. CDR1 is MDHEN, CDR2 SYDVKM, per germline. CDR3 length: 16 amino acids. The CDR3 nucleotides are TGTGCCAGCGGGACTAGCGGGAGGGAGATCACAGATACGCAGTATTTT. Translated: CASGTSGREITDTQYF.

This clonotype came up many times. The J gene is TRBJ2-1, the V gene TRBV19, with no clear D. Germline V gene sequence: CDR1 LNHDA, CDR2 SQIVND (reference sequence). V lost 5 bases and J lost 7, with 18 bases in between. The CDR3 is 15 residues long. Here the CDR3 reads CASSGRVVPGNEQFF. The CDR3 DNA reads TGTGCCAGTAGTGGCCGTGTAGTTCCCGGGAATGAGCAGTTCTTC.

Concerning this clonotype: This may come from a read error, since a much larger clone is one base off. This is likely a read error, given that the CDR3 carries no conserved phenylalanine or tryptophan at its end. The chain employs TRBV6-2 or TRBV6-3 and TRBJ2-1; possibly TRBD2 for D (6 bases). CDR1 MNHEY and CDR2 SVGEGT come from the germline V gene. CDR3 size: 14 residues. V lost 5 bases and J 3 bases, leaving 11 bases between the germline ends. In DNA, the CDR3 is TGTGCCAGCAGTCTAGGAGGGGTCTACAATGAGCAGTTCCTC. This gives the protein CASSLGGVYNEQFL.

The sample holds many counts of this clonotype. The chain is built from TRBV7-2 and TRBJ1-5; TRBD1 aligns across 10 bases. Trimming took 6 bases from V and 3 from J; bases not matched to a gene: 8. The CDR3 totals 16 residues. CDR1 and CDR2 (germline): SGHTA, FQGNSA. Here the CDR3 DNA reads TGTGCCAGCAGAAAGGGGACAGGGGTTACCAATCAGCCCCAGCATTTT. Its protein product is CASRKGTGVTNQPQHF.

Ten or more counts support this clonotype. The gene calls are TRBV5-4 and TRBJ2-1; 12 bases line up with TRBD2. CDR1 and CDR2 from the germline V gene are SGHNT and YYREEE (reference sequence). With 7 bases clipped from V and 8 bases from J, the junction kept 19 bases outside the gene matches. The CDR3 loop spans 18 amino acids. The CDR3 sequence: CASAPGLAGTSSGHEQFF. The DNA for the CDR3 is TGTGCCAGCGCACCGGGACTAGCGGGTACCTCATCTGGGCATGAGCAGTTCTTC.

The rearrangement joins TRBV7-9 to TRBJ2-5; D might be TRBD2 (5 bases). The germline V gene has CDR1 SEHNR and CDR2 FQNEAQ (reference sequence). The CDR3 is 16 amino acids. Trimming pared 1 base from V and 5 bases from J, leaving 17 bases between. The CDR3 here is CASSLVGRELHETQYF. The CDR3 DNA follows: TGTGCCAGCAGCTTAGTCGGTAGGGAGCTTCATGAGACCCAGTACTTC.

Worth noting for this clonotype: With a much larger clone just one base away, this may be a read error. The chain uses TRBV10-2 and TRBJ2-3; D might be TRBD1 or TRBD2, each matching 5 bases. Germline CDR1 and CDR2: WSHSY and SAAADI. Trimming left V 3 bases short and J 0 bases short, with 10 bases between. CDR3 length equals 15 residues. In DNA, the CDR3 is TGCGCCAGCAGTGATTGGGACCCAAGCACAGATACGCAGTATTTT. Protein product: CASSDWDPSTDTQYF.

This clonotype was found many times. The V gene is TRBV28, the J gene TRBJ1-5, with D unresolved. Deletions cut 8 bases from V and 5 bases from J, with 16 bases between. Germline V gives CDR1 MDHEN, CDR2 SYDVKM. The CDR3 covers 14 residues. The DNA for the CDR3 is TGTGCCAGCGCTGGCCCCGGCTCCTATCAGCCCCAGCATTTT. Protein sequence: CASAGPGSYQPQHF.

This clonotype was detected ten times or more. The chain employs TRBV28 and TRBJ2-7, with D possibly TRBD1 on 6 matching bases. The CDR3 consists of 19 residues. Germline values: CDR1 MDHEN, CDR2 SYDVKM. V dropped 6 bases and J dropped 4 bases, with 31 bases sitting between them. This CDR3 is CASSHGLANRDGVHYEQYF. CDR3 DNA: TGTGCCAGCAGCCACGGCCTGGCCAACAGGGACGGGGTCCATTACGAGCAGTACTTC.

As to this clonotype: Since the CDR3 does not end with the conserved phenylalanine or tryptophan, this likely comes from a read error. V and J are TRBV20-1 and TRBJ2-7; the D gene is possibly TRBD2 (6 bases). This CDR3 has 13 residues. Germline CDR1 is DFQATT and CDR2 is SNEGSKA (reference sequence). The V end was cut by 3 bases, the J end by 4 bases, with 13 bases between. CDR3 DNA sequence: TGCAGTGCTAGGGGGGACGGGAGTTACGAGCAGTACTTA. This codes for CSARGDGSYEQYL.